This passage covers 21 T cell receptor beta chains from one sample sequenced in a study of OX40 agonist ivuxolimab in advanced cancers. Using immunoSEQ multiplex PCR, the repertoire was profiled, and TCRdb retains in-frame clones only, with some absent. The sample holds fewer than 90,000 clones, about 90% seen once. Sequences were derived from CD4+ or CD8+ T cells sorted from blood, sampled in a trial of the OX40 agonist ivuxolimab. These TCRs come from an adult with an advanced solid tumor such as melanoma, head and neck, liver or kidney cancer.

The chain joins TRBV30 to TRBJ2-3, with D unresolved. Germline CDR1 is GTSNPN and CDR2 is SVGIG (reference sequence). Trimming took off 2 bases at V and 1 base at J, with 7 bases between the two ends. This CDR3 contains 13 residues. This CDR3 is CAWSRWGTDTQYF. In DNA, the CDR3 is TGTGCCTGGAGTAGGTGGGGCACAGATACGCAGTATTTT.

The table lists this clone with a count of one. The V call is TRBV19, the J call TRBJ2-3; weak D call: TRBD2 (5 bases). CDR1 LNHDA and CDR2 SQIVND come from the germline V gene (reference sequence). V was clipped by 1 base and J by 9 bases, with 8 bases between them. The CDR3 is made up of 12 amino acids. In DNA, the CDR3 is TGTGCCAGTAGTATAGCCCCTAGCACGCAGTATTTT. Its protein product is CASSIAPSTQYF.

This rearrangement joins TRBV10-3 to TRBJ2-3; perhaps TRBD1 as D (5 bases). The V gene lost 4 bases and the J gene lost 6 bases, with 8 bases spanning the gap. The germline V gene has CDR1 ENHRY and CDR2 SYGVKD. The CDR3 totals 12 residues. DNA of the CDR3: TGTGCCATCAGTGGGAACAGGGATACGCAGTATTTT. Protein sequence: CAISGNRDTQYF.

On this clone itself: Being one base from a much bigger clone, this may be a read error. CDR3 DNA sequence: TGCGCCAGCAGCATACGAGCGGGAGATCGCTACGAGCAGTACTTC. Translation: CASSIRAGDRYEQYF. The chain has TRBV5-1 and TRBJ2-7; TRBD2 matches 8 bases. There are 15 residues in the CDR3. The germline gives CDR1 SGHRS, CDR2 YFSETQ. With 4 bases clipped from V and 3 bases from J, the junction kept 9 bases outside the gene matches.

The chain employs TRBV11-2 and TRBJ2-2, with TRBD2 as a possible D gene (7 bases). The CDR3 has 15 amino acids. Trimming pared 2 bases from V and 7 bases from J, leaving 14 bases between. The V gene's germline CDR1 is SGHAT and CDR2 FQNNGV. The CDR3 sequence: CASSLFGGPGGELFF. CDR3 in DNA: TGTGCCAGCAGCTTATTCGGGGGGCCCGGCGGGGAGCTGTTTTTT.

The V call is TRBV6-5, the J call TRBJ1-2; D possibly corresponds to TRBD1 (5 bases). The CDR3 has 15 amino acids. Germline V gene sequence: CDR1 MNHEY, CDR2 SVGAGI. Between the trimmed V and J ends, which lost 6 bases and 6 bases, there was a span of 20 bases. This chain's CDR3 is CASSRLSGGRHGYTF. The CDR3, as DNA: TGTGCCAGCAGCCGCCTTTCCGGGGGGAGGCATGGCTACACCTTC.

The J gene is TRBJ2-4, the V gene TRBV9; the D gene could be TRBD1 or TRBD2 (7 bases each). The CDR3 totals 16 residues. Germline CDR1 reads SGDLS; CDR2 reads YYNGEE. The germline V and J ends were trimmed by 4 bases and 2 bases, with 16 bases remaining between them. For the CDR3, the DNA is TGTGCCAGCAGCACCCAGGGGGGGAGTACCAAAAACATTCAGTACTTC. Translated, it gives CASSTQGGSTKNIQYF.

The genes are TRBV19 and TRBJ1-2, with D unresolved. Germline V gives CDR1 LNHDA, CDR2 SQIVND (reference sequence). Between the trimmed V and J ends, which lost 3 bases and 4 bases, there was a span of 12 bases. The length of the CDR3 is 14 residues. The CDR3: CASSMGKGSYGYTF. Written as DNA, the CDR3 is TGTGCCAGTAGTATGGGCAAAGGGTCCTATGGCTACACCTTC.

This chain connects TRBV6-1 to TRBJ1-2, with 9 bases matching TRBD1. V lost 7 bases, J lost 8 bases, and 8 bases stayed unmatched. Germline CDR1 and CDR2: MNHNS and SASEGT. The CDR3 consists of 13 residues. As DNA, the CDR3 is TGTGCCAGCACCATGACAGGGGGGTCGGGCTACACCTTC. Its protein product is CASTMTGGSGYTF.

This chain links TRBV5-1 with TRBJ2-2; D not resolved. V was shortened by 0 bases and J by 2 bases, with 8 bases between the two germline ends. Germline CDR1 is SGHRS and CDR2 is YFSETQ. The CDR3 sequence is 15 residues long. The CDR3 spells CASSLGLANTGELFF. The CDR3, as DNA: TGCGCCAGCAGCTTGGGACTGGCTAACACCGGGGAGCTGTTTTTT.

The chain recombines TRBV21-1 with TRBJ2-7; TRBD2 is the table's D call and was not checked against the DNA. TRBV21-1 is a known pseudogene. This CDR3 is 16 amino acids long. The CDR3 DNA follows: TGTGCCAGCAGCAAAGGAGCTAGCGGGCACCTCTACGAGCAGTACTTC. Amino acid sequence: CASSKGASGHLYEQYF.

This clone has just one count. The chain employs TRBV19 and TRBJ2-2, with a possible D match to TRBD2 (5 bases). Germline V gene data show CDR1 as LNHDA and CDR2 as SQIVND (reference sequence). The V and J ends lost 4 bases and 5 bases respectively, with 11 bases between them. The CDR3 consists of 14 residues. This CDR3 is CASSKGWRTGELFF. In DNA, the CDR3 is TGTGCCAGTAGTAAGGGATGGAGGACCGGGGAGCTGTTTTTT.

The genes are TRBV13 and TRBJ1-6; 7 nucleotides agree with TRBD1. Losses at the gene ends were 5 bases for V and 7 bases for J; bases not matched to a gene: 14. The germline V gene encodes CDR1 PRHDT and CDR2 FYEKMQ (reference sequence). The CDR3 contains 17 residues. The CDR3 spells CASSPISRGQRNSPLHF. The CDR3 DNA reads as TGTGCCAGCAGCCCAATTAGTCGGGGACAGAGGAATTCACCCCTCCACTTT. Filled out from reference TRBV13 and TRBJ1-6, the complete variable domain reads AAGVIQSPRHLIKEKRETATLKCYPIPRHDTVYWYQQGPGQDPQFLISFYEKMQSDKGSIPDRFSAQQFSDYHSELNMSSLELGDSALYFCASSPISRGQRNSPLHFGNGTRLTVT.

The genes are TRBV5-4 and TRBJ1-2; TRBD1 agrees at 7 bases. This CDR3 comprises 17 residues. Per the germline V gene, CDR1 is SGHNT and CDR2 is YYREEE (reference sequence). The trim removed 0 bases at V and 0 bases at J, leaving 8 bases unmatched. CDR3 nucleotides: TGTGCCAGCAGCTTGGAGTTCAGGGGGGTACCTAACTATGGCTACACCTTC. Protein product: CASSLEFRGVPNYGYTF.

J is TRBJ2-5 and V is TRBV27; weak D call: TRBD1 (6 bases). V gave up 3 bases and J gave up 1 base, with 9 bases separating them. Germline V gene lookup returns CDR1 MNHEY and CDR2 SMNVEV (reference sequence). The CDR3 is 14 residues long. The CDR3 sequence is CASSFDRSQETQYF. In nucleotides, the CDR3 is TGTGCCAGCAGTTTTGACAGGTCCCAAGAGACCCAGTACTTC.

In DNA form, the CDR3 reads TGTGCCAGCAGGGGGCAGGTGGGGCGGAATGAGCAGTTCTTC. Encoded protein: CASRGQVGRNEQFF. The chain combines TRBV5-4 with TRBJ2-1, with D maybe TRBD1 (5 bases). V shed 5 bases and J shed 7 bases, with 16 bases lying between them. CDR1 is SGHNT, CDR2 YYREEE, per germline (reference sequence). The CDR3 consists of 14 residues.

V is TRBV18 and J is TRBJ1-4; no clear D. Germline CDR1 is KGHSH and CDR2 is LQKENI. The CDR3 is made up of 13 amino acids. V shed 5 bases and J shed 4 bases, with 8 bases lying between them. Here the CDR3 DNA reads TGTGCCAGCTCAGAGGAACTTAATGAAAAACTGTTTTTT. Residues: CASSEELNEKLFF.

Note on this clone: The junction departs from germline at one end; a sequencing error may be responsible. This chain joins TRBV7-7 and TRBJ2-2; 7 bases line up with TRBD2. Germline CDR1 SSHAT, CDR2 FNYEAQ (reference sequence). The CDR3 runs 18 residues. The CDR3 region has the DNA TGTGCTAGCAGCTCCCCCCGGGGAGGGGCCGCGAACACCGGGGAGCTGTTTTTT. Translated: CASSSPRGGAANTGELFF.

The V gene is TRBV6-6, the J gene TRBJ1-1; the D is unclear. Between the trimmed V and J ends, which lost 8 bases and 1 base, there was a span of 11 bases. This CDR3 spans 13 amino acids. Germline CDR1 is MNHNY and CDR2 is SVGAGI (reference sequence). This chain's CDR3 is CASGRAWNTEAFF. CDR3 sequence (DNA): TGTGCCAGCGGGAGAGCTTGGAACACTGAAGCTTTCTTT.

V and J are TRBV7-2 and TRBJ1-2; perhaps TRBD1 as D (6 bases). V was trimmed by 4 bases and J by 7 bases, leaving 16 bases between them. The CDR3 has 14 residues. CDR1 and CDR2 (germline): SGHTA, FQGNSA. For the CDR3, the DNA is TGTGCCAGCAGCTCCGAGGGGGGGCAAGGTGGCTACACCTTC. Its translation is CASSSEGGQGGYTF.

The V gene is TRBV6-6, the J gene TRBJ2-4, with D unresolved. Between the trimmed V and J ends, which lost 6 bases and 1 base, there was a span of 7 bases. The V gene's germline CDR1 is MNHNY and CDR2 SVGAGI (reference sequence). This CDR3 region has 13 residues. CDR3 sequence: CASSSGAKNIQYF. DNA for the CDR3: TGTGCCAGCAGCTCCGGGGCCAAAAACATTCAGTACTTC.